The present TCR beta chain was sequenced within a study of cytomegalovirus exposure and HLA in healthy donors. Points from the study as a whole: Being productive about 87% or about 30% of the time was typical of most TCR beta V segments in an earlier analysis. For most TCR sequences rarity was the rule, although some public TCRs occurred in many donors.

On this clone itself: Its antigen remains unidentified.

V shed 4 bases and J 3 bases; nucleotides not matched to a gene: 5. The CDR3 spans 14 residues. Germline V gene lookup returns CDR1 SNHLY and CDR2 FYNNEI. The PCR employed 60 Vbeta primers together with 13 Jbeta primers. In the source study's methods: Among the unique TCR beta chains that a later analysis counted, about 85 million in all, about 10 million were shared. Generated by immunoSEQ multiplex PCR, the TCRdb table keeps only in-frame clones and is missing some. From that table come the V and J calls and clone size; the DNA was used to work out D and trimming. The sample lists roughly 120,000 clones; more than 60% were seen once.

The source is a woman aged 60 to 75 in good health and CMV-seropositive. Sequencing used PBMCs. The rearrangement joins TRBV2 to TRBJ1-1; 7 bases line up with TRBD1. The CDR3 region is CASSAGTEYTEAFF. CDR3 DNA: TGTGCCAGCAGTGCCGGGACAGAGTACACTGAAGCTTTCTTT.